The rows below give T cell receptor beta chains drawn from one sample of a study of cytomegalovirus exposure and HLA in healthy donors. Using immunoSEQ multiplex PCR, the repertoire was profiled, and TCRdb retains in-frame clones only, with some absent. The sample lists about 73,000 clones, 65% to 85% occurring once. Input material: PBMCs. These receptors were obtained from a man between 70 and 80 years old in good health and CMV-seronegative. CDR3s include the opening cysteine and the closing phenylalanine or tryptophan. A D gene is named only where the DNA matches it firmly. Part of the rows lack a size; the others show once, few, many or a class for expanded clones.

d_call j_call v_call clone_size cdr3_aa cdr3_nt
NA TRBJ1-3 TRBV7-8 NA CASSFSTVETGNTIYF TGTGCCAGCAGCTTTTCCACGGTCGAAACTGGAAACACCATATATTTT
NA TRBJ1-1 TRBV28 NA CASSLTRGVGTEAFF TGTGCCAGCAGTTTAACACGGGGGGTTGGCACTGAAGCTTTCTTT
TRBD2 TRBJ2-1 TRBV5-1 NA CASSLRGDYNEQFF TGCGCCAGCAGCTTACGGGGGGACTACAATGAGCAGTTCTTC
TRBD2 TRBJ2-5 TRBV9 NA CASSGLAGAPGETQYF TGTGCCAGCAGCGGTCTAGCGGGGGCCCCGGGGGAGACCCAGTACTTC
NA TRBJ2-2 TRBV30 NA CAWSPTAARSGELFF TGTGCCTGGAGTCCAACGGCCGCTAGATCGGGGGAGCTGTTTTTT
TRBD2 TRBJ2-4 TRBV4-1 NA CASSRALAADKNIQYF TGCGCCAGCAGCCGAGCACTAGCGGCAGACAAAAACATTCAGTACTTC
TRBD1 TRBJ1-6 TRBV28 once CASSLMGQGVNSPLHF TGTGCCAGCAGTTTAATGGGACAGGGGGTTAATTCACCCCTCCACTTT
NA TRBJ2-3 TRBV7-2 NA CASSPRLIGTDTQYF TGTGCCAGCAGCCCGCGGTTGATCGGCACAGATACGCAGTATTTT
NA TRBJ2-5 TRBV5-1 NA CASSSTTGQETQYF TGCGCCAGCAGCTCCACGACAGGCCAAGAGACCCAGTACTTC
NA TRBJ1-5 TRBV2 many CASSEAGSYQPQHF TGTGCCAGCAGTGAGGCAGGATCTTATCAGCCCCAGCATTTT
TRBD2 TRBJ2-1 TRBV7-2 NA CASSPSGTRRDFNEQFF TGTGCCAGCAGCCCATCGGGGACTAGGCGGGATTTCAATGAGCAGTTCTTC